A selection of T cell receptor beta chains follows, all from one sample in a study of cytomegalovirus exposure and HLA in healthy donors. Only in-frame clones appear in the TCRdb table, and some are missing; sequencing was by immunoSEQ multiplex PCR. Of roughly 160,000 clones in the sample, about 72% were seen once. Sequenced sample: PBMCs. All receptors derive from a man in his fifties or sixties in good health and CMV-seropositive. The CDR3 runs from the conserved cysteine through the conserved F or W. A D gene is named only where the DNA matches it firmly. Size is omitted from some rows. Given values are once, few, many or a class for expanded clones.

D: -
size: once
V: TRBV30
J: TRBJ1-3
DNA: TGTGCCTGGGCCCTCGGAGGCTCTGGAAACACCATATATTTT
CDR3: CAWALGGSGNTIYF

D: -
size: -
V: TRBV4-1
J: TRBJ2-1
DNA: TGCGCCAGCAGCCCTAGCGATAACTATAATGAGCAGTTCTTC
CDR3: CASSPSDNYNEQFF

D: -
size: few
V: TRBV6-5
J: TRBJ1-1
DNA: TGTGCCAGTTGGCGAGGAGACACTGAAGCTTTCTTT
CDR3: CASWRGDTEAFF

D: -
size: -
V: TRBV7-3
J: TRBJ1-5
DNA: TGTGCCAGCAGCTTAAACGCAGGGCAAAATCAGCCCCAGCATTTT
CDR3: CASSLNAGQNQPQHF

D: TRBD2
size: -
V: TRBV9
J: TRBJ2-1
DNA: TGTGCCAGCAGCGAGCCCACTAGCGGGGGGGGAAGCTCCTACAATGAGCAGTTCTTC
CDR3: CASSEPTSGGGSSYNEQFF

D: TRBD2
size: -
V: TRBV9
J: TRBJ2-3
DNA: TGTGCCAGCAGCGACAACGGGGGGGCCTTTATCACAGATACGCAGTATTTT
CDR3: CASSDNGGAFITDTQYF

D: -
size: -
V: TRBV27
J: TRBJ2-7
DNA: TGTGCCAGCAGCCCGGTGGGAGGAATGGGTTACTACGAGCAGTACTTC
CDR3: CASSPVGGMGYYEQYF

D: -
size: -
V: TRBV4-1
J: TRBJ2-5
DNA: TGCGCCAGCAGCCAAGTAGCACAGGTGGAGACCCAGTACTTC
CDR3: CASSQVAQVETQYF

D: -
size: -
V: TRBV11-2
J: TRBJ1-3
DNA: TGTGCCAGCAGCTTTTTCGCAGGGGAAAACACCATATATTTT
CDR3: CASSFFAGENTIYF

D: -
size: once
V: TRBV29-1
J: TRBJ1-1
DNA: TGCAGCGTTGGGCAGGGTGGTTTCGGCACTGAAGCTTTCTTT
CDR3: CSVGQGGFGTEAFF

D: TRBD2
size: once
V: TRBV2
J: TRBJ2-3
DNA: TGTGCCAGCCGATCTAGCGGGGGGTTCACAGATACGCAGTATTTT
CDR3: CASRSSGGFTDTQYF

D: TRBD1
size: -
V: TRBV11-2
J: TRBJ1-4
DNA: TGTGCCAGCAGCTCTAAGCAGGGGGCGTGGGAAAAACTGTTTTTT
CDR3: CASSSKQGAWEKLFF

D: -
size: -
V: TRBV6-1
J: TRBJ2-5
DNA: TGTGCCAGCAGTGATTCCCTACGCTCGGTCAGGGGGACCCAGTACTTC
CDR3: CASSDSLRSVRGTQYF

D: -
size: few
V: TRBV12-5
J: TRBJ1-5
DNA: TGTGCTAGTGGGAGAGGGAATCCAAACAATCAGCCCCAGCATTTT
CDR3: CASGRGNPNNQPQHF

D: TRBD1
size: -
V: TRBV7-9
J: TRBJ1-2
DNA: TGTGCCAGCAGCCAAGCGGGGACAGGGGGCTTTGGCTACACCTTC
CDR3: CASSQAGTGGFGYTF

D: -
size: -
V: TRBV19
J: TRBJ1-4
DNA: TGTGCCAGTAGTGGGGGCCACGGGCCGTCCGATGAAAAACTGTTTTTT
CDR3: CASSGGHGPSDEKLFF

D: -
size: -
V: TRBV4-3
J: TRBJ1-3
DNA: TGCGCCAGCAGCCAAGATCCCAGAAACACCATATATTTT
CDR3: CASSQDPRNTIYF

D: -
size: once
V: TRBV6-5
J: TRBJ1-1
DNA: TGTGCCAGCAGTTACTTTCAGGGGAACACTGAAGCTTTCTTT
CDR3: CASSYFQGNTEAFF

D: TRBD1
size: -
V: TRBV2
J: TRBJ1-6
DNA: TGTGCCAGCAGCCCGACAGGGTATGGCTCCTATAATTCACCCCTCCACTTT
CDR3: CASSPTGYGSYNSPLHF

D: -
size: -
V: TRBV7-3
J: TRBJ1-4
DNA: TGTGCCAGCAGCTTAAGTCGGGCAACTAATGAAAAACTGTTTTTT
CDR3: CASSLSRATNEKLFF

D: TRBD1
size: -
V: TRBV30
J: TRBJ1-6
DNA: TGTGCCTGGGGACAGGGCAACTCACCCCTCCACTTT
CDR3: CAWGQGNSPLHF

D: -
size: -
V: TRBV4-2
J: TRBJ2-7
DNA: TGTGCCAGCAGCCCGCTGGGCAGGGCCTACGAGCAGTACTTC
CDR3: CASSPLGRAYEQYF

D: TRBD1
size: once
V: TRBV6-5
J: TRBJ2-7
DNA: TGTGCCAGCAGTTATTCCAGGGGGCCCTACGAGCAGTACTTC
CDR3: CASSYSRGPYEQYF

D: -
size: -
V: TRBV6-5
J: TRBJ2-7
DNA: TGTGCCAGCAGTTACTCCTCGGGACATTCCTACGAGCAGTACTTC
CDR3: CASSYSSGHSYEQYF

D: TRBD1
size: -
V: TRBV15
J: TRBJ2-5
DNA: TGTGCCACCAGCAGACCTGGACAGGGGAGGGGGCTAGAGACCCAGTACTTC
CDR3: CATSRPGQGRGLETQYF

D: -
size: once
V: TRBV7-9
J: TRBJ1-5
DNA: TGTGCCAGCAGCCTCCCTGGGGGGGCCATTAATCAGCCCCAGCATTTT
CDR3: CASSLPGGAINQPQHF

D: TRBD1
size: -
V: TRBV28
J: TRBJ1-1
DNA: TGTGCCAGCCACGATCCCGGGACAGGGCGCGGCACTGAAGCTTTCTTT
CDR3: CASHDPGTGRGTEAFF

D: TRBD1
size: -
V: TRBV4-3
J: TRBJ1-6
DNA: TGCGCCAGCAGCCAAGAGTCAGGGGGCGGATCACCCCTCCACTTT
CDR3: CASSQESGGGSPLHF

D: TRBD1
size: -
V: TRBV10-3
J: TRBJ2-2
DNA: TGTGCCATCAGCTTCACAGGGGGTGAGAACACCGGGGAGCTGTTTTTT
CDR3: CAISFTGGENTGELFF

D: TRBD1
size: -
V: TRBV5-4
J: TRBJ1-2
DNA: TGTGCCAGCAGCTTTGGTCACCCGGGACAGAGGAATGGCTACACCTTC
CDR3: CASSFGHPGQRNGYTF

D: -
size: -
V: TRBV5-1
J: TRBJ2-3
DNA: TGCGCCAGCACCACCCGCGGGGGCCGCACAGATACGCAGTATTTT
CDR3: CASTTRGGRTDTQYF

D: -
size: once
V: TRBV19
J: TRBJ1-1
DNA: TGTGCCAGTAGTATCCTTGGGACAATGGAGACTGAAGCTTTCTTT
CDR3: CASSILGTMETEAFF

D: -
size: few
V: TRBV4-3
J: TRBJ1-2
DNA: TGCGCCAGCAGCCACCCGGGGGGGGGTCTCTATGGCTACACCTTC
CDR3: CASSHPGGGLYGYTF

D: TRBD1
size: -
V: TRBV4-1
J: TRBJ1-3
DNA: TGCGCCAGCAGCCAACGTAGGGGGCAAGGGAACACCATATATTTT
CDR3: CASSQRRGQGNTIYF

D: -
size: -
V: TRBV6-5
J: TRBJ1-1
DNA: TGTGCCAGCAGGGGGCGGGAGGGGACAAGTGAAGCTTTCTTT
CDR3: CASRGREGTSEAFF

D: -
size: once
V: TRBV9
J: TRBJ1-2
DNA: TGTGCCAGCAGCGACGGGAATGGATATGGCTACACCTTC
CDR3: CASSDGNGYGYTF

D: -
size: -
V: TRBV28
J: TRBJ2-2
DNA: TGTGCCAGCAGTCCTTCCGAGGGAGAGCTGTTTTTT
CDR3: CASSPSEGELFF

D: TRBD1
size: -
V: TRBV11-2
J: TRBJ1-5
DNA: TGTGCCAGCACAGCGGGACAGGGAGATAATCAGCCCCAGCATTTT
CDR3: CASTAGQGDNQPQHF

D: -
size: -
V: TRBV6-1
J: TRBJ1-1
DNA: TGTGCCAGCAGTCGACGGACTGTGGTCACTGAAGCTTTCTTT
CDR3: CASSRRTVVTEAFF

D: -
size: few
V: TRBV5-1
J: TRBJ2-5
DNA: TGCGCCAGCAGCTTGATGGGGGAGGCTGGGGAGACCCAGTACTTC
CDR3: CASSLMGEAGETQYF

D: -
size: -
V: TRBV27
J: TRBJ1-2
DNA: TGTGCCAGCAGTCCCGGGGCAGGGGTTGTGGAAGGCTACACCTTC
CDR3: CASSPGAGVVEGYTF

D: TRBD1
size: -
V: TRBV7-8
J: TRBJ2-1
DNA: TGTGCCAGCAGCTGGAGAGCAGGGGGCTCAAACAATGAGCAGTTCTTC
CDR3: CASSWRAGGSNNEQFF

D: -
size: few
V: TRBV6-6
J: TRBJ2-4
DNA: TGTGCCACCGCCTCACAGGGATCCTTGGAAAACATTCAGTACTTC
CDR3: CATASQGSLENIQYF

D: -
size: few
V: TRBV7-2
J: TRBJ1-2
DNA: TGTGCCAGCAGCCTTTTACAGCTCTATGGCTACACCTTC
CDR3: CASSLLQLYGYTF

D: -
size: -
V: TRBV21-1
J: TRBJ1-4
DNA: TGTGCCAGCAGCAAGGGGGCGCCCAATGAAAAACTGTTTTTT
CDR3: CASSKGAPNEKLFF

D: TRBD2
size: few
V: TRBV6-1
J: TRBJ2-7
DNA: TGTGCCAGCACCGGACTAGCCGGAGGGAGCGAGCAGTACTTC
CDR3: CASTGLAGGSEQYF

D: TRBD2
size: -
V: TRBV7-9
J: TRBJ2-5
DNA: TGTGCCAGCAGCCCTGCGGGGGGGCCTTTGCAGACCCAGTACTTC
CDR3: CASSPAGGPLQTQYF

D: TRBD2
size: -
V: TRBV5-1
J: TRBJ2-7
DNA: TGCGCCAGCAGCCCCGGGACTAACTCCTACGAGCAGTACTTC
CDR3: CASSPGTNSYEQYF

D: TRBD1
size: -
V: TRBV4-1
J: TRBJ1-6
DNA: TGCGCCAGCAGCCCTTTGACGGGACAGCTGGAGAATTCACCCCTCCACTTT
CDR3: CASSPLTGQLENSPLHF